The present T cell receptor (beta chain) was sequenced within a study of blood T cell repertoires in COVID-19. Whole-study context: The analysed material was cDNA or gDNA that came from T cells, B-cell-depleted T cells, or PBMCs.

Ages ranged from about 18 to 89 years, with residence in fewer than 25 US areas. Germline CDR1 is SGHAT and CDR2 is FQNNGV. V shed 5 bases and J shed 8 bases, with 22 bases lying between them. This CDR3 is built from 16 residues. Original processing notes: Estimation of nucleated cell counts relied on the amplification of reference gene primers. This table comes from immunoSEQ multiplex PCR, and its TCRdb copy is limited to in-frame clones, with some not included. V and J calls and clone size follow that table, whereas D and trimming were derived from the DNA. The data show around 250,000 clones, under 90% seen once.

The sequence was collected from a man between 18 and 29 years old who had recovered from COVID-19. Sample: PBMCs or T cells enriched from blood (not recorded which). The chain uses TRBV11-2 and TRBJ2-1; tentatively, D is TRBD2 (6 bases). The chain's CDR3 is CASSDTGTPQYDEQFF. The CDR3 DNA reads TGTGCCAGCAGCGACACCGGGACTCCGCAGTACGATGAGCAGTTCTTC.